This TCR beta chain originates from a study of blood T cell repertoires in COVID-19. About the study: Whether acute or convalescent, the COVID-19 samples came from the United States, Italy and Spain.

Original processing notes: Amplified reference gene primers provided the basis for estimating nucleated cell counts. TCRdb's table, derived via immunoSEQ multiplex PCR, lists solely in-frame clones and lacks some. V, J and clone size were drawn from that table, and D and trimming were deduced from the DNA. This sample carries approximately 530,000 clones, roughly nine tenths of them seen once, and the ten largest clones take around 7.8%. J was trimmed by 1 base and V by 5 bases; bases with no gene match: 7. CDR3 length equals 15 residues. Germline lookup yields CDR1 MNHEY and CDR2 SVGEGT. The sample consisted of peripheral blood. The sequence was obtained from a woman aged 50 to 60 with COVID-19, enrolled during active disease. The chain joins TRBV6-2 or TRBV6-3 to TRBJ2-5, with TRBD2 identical over 7 bases. As DNA, the CDR3 is TGTGCCAGCAGTGTACTAGCGAATCCCCAAGAGACCCAGTACTTC. It encodes CASSVLANPQETQYF.